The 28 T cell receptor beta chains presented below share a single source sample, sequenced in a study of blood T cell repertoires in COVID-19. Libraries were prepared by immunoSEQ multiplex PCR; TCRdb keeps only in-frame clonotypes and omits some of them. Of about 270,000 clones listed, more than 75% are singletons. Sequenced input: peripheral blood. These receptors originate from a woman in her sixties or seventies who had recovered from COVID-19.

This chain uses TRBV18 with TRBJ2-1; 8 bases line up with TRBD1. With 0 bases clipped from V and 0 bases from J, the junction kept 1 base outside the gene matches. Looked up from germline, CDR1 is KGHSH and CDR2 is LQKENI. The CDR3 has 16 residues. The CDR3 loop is CASSPPTGVSYNEQFF. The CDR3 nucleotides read TGTGCCAGCTCACCACCGACAGGGGTCTCCTACAATGAGCAGTTCTTC.

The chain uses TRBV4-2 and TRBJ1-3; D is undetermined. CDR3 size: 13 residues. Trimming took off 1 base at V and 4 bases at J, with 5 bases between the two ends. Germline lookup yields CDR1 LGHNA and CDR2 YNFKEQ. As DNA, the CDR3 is TGTGCCAGCAGCCAAGGGAGGGGAAACACCATATATTTT. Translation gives CASSQGRGNTIYF.

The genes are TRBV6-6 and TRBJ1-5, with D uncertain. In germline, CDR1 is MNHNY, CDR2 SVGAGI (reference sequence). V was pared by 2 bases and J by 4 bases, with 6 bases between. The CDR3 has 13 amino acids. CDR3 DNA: TGTGCCAGCAGTTACGGGAGAAATCAGCCCCAGCATTTT. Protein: CASSYGRNQPQHF.

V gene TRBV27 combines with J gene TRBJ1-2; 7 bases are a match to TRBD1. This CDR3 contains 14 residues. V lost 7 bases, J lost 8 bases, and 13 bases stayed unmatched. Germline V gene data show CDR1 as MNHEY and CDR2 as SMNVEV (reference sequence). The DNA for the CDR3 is TGTGCCAGCACGCCTACGGACAGGATAAGCGGCTACACCTTC. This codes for CASTPTDRISGYTF.

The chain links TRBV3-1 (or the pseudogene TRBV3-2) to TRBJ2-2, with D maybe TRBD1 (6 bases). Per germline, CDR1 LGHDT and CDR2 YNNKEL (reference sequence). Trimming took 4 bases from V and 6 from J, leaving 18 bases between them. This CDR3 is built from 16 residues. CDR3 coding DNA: TGTGCCAGCAGCCCATCGGGACAACGGTTCCCCGGGGAGCTGTTTTTT. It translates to CASSPSGQRFPGELFF.

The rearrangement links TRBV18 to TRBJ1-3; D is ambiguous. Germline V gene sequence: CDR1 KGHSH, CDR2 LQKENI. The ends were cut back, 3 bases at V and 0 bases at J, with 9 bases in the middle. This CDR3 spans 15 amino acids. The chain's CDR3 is CASSPPGVSGNTIYF. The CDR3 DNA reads TGTGCCAGCTCACCGCCCGGGGTCTCTGGAAACACCATATATTTT.

This CDR3 reads CASSLRSDSYEQYF. For the CDR3, the DNA is TGCGCCAGCAGCTTGCGTTCAGACTCCTACGAGCAGTACTTC. The V call is TRBV5-1, the J call TRBJ2-7; no firm D call. The CDR3 sequence is 14 residues long. CDR1 is SGHRS and CDR2 is YFSETQ in the germline V gene. Trimming removed 1 base from V and 0 bases from J, with 8 bases in between.

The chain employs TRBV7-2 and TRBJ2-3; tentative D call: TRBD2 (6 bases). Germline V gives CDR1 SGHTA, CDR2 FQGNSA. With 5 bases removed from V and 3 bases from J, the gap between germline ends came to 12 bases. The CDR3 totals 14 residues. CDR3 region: CASSLGGWTDTQYF. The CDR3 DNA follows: TGTGCCAGCAGCCTCGGAGGGTGGACAGATACGCAGTATTTT.

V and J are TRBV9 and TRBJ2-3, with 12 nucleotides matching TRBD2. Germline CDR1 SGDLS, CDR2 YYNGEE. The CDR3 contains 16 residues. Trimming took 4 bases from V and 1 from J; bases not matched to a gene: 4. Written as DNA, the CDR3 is TGTGCCAGCAGCCCCCGGACTAGCGGGGGCACAGATACGCAGTATTTT. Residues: CASSPRTSGGTDTQYF.

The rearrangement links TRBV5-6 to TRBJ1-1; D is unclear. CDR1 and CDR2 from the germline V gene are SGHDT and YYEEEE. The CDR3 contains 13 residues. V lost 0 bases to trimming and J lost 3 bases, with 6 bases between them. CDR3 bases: TGTGCCAGCAGCTTGGAAGCTCACACTGAAGCTTTCTTT. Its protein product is CASSLEAHTEAFF.

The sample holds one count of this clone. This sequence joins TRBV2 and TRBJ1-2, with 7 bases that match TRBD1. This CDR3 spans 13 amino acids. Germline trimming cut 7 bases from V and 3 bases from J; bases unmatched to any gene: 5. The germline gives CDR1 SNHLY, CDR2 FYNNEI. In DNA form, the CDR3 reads TGTGCCAGCAACCGGGACAGCGACTATGGCTACACCTTC. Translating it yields CASNRDSDYGYTF.

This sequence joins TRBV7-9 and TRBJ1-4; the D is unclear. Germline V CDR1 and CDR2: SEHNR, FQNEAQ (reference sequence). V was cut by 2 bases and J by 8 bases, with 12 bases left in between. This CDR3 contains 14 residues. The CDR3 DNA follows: TGTGCCAGCAGCTTACTGAGTCCTGAAGAAAAACTGTTTTTT. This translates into CASSLLSPEEKLFF.

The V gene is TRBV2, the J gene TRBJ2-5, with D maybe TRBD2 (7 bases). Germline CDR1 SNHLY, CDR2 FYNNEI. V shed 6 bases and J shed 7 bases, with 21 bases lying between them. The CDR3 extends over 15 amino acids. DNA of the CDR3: TGTGCCAGCAGCCGACCGAGGGGGGGATTGTTGACCCAGTACTTC. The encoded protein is CASSRPRGGLLTQYF.

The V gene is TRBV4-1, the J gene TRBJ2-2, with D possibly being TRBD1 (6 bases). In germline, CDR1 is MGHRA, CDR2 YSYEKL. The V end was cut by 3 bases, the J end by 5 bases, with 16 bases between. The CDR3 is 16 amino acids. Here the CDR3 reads CASSHPPGQRTGELFF. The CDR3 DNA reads TGCGCCAGCAGCCACCCACCGGGACAAAGGACCGGGGAGCTGTTTTTT.

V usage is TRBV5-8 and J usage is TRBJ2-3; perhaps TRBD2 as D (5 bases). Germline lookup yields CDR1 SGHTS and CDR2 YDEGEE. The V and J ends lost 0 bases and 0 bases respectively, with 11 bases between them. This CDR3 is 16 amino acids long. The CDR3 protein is CASSLVRASSTDTQYF. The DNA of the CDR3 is TGTGCCAGCAGCTTGGTGCGGGCATCTAGCACAGATACGCAGTATTTT. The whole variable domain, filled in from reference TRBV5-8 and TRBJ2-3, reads EAGVTQSPTHLIKTRGQQATLRCSPISGHTSVYWYQQALGLGLQFLLWYDEGEERNRGNFPPRFSGRQFPNYSSELNVNALELEDSALYLCASSLVRASSTDTQYFGPGTRLTVL.

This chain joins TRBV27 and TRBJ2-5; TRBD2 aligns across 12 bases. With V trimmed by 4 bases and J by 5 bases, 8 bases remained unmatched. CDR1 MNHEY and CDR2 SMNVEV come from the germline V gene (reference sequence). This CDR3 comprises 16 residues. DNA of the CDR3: TGTGCCAGCAGTTCCCACCCTAGCGGGGGGGGCGAGACCCAGTACTTC. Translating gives CASSSHPSGGGETQYF.

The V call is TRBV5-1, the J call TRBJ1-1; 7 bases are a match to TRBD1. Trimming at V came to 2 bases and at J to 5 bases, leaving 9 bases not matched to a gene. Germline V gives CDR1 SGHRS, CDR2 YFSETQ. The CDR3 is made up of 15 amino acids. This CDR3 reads CASSFSQGVGTEAFF. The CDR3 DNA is TGCGCCAGCAGCTTCTCGCAGGGGGTAGGAACTGAAGCTTTCTTT.

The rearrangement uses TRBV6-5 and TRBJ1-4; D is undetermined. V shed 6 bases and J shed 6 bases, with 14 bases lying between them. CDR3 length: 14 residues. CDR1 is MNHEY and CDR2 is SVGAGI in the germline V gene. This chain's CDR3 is CASRRGGVDEKLFF. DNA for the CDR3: TGTGCCAGCAGGCGGGGAGGAGTAGATGAAAAACTGTTTTTT.

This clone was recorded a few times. The CDR3 region has the DNA TGTGCCAGCAGCTTACAATTTGGGACAAATTCACCCCTCCACTTT. Protein product: CASSLQFGTNSPLHF. This sequence joins TRBV7-3 and TRBJ1-6; possible D gene TRBD1, 6 bases. The V gene's germline CDR1 is SGHTA and CDR2 FQGTGA. CDR3 length: 15 amino acids. V shed 2 bases and J shed 7 bases, with 12 bases lying between them.

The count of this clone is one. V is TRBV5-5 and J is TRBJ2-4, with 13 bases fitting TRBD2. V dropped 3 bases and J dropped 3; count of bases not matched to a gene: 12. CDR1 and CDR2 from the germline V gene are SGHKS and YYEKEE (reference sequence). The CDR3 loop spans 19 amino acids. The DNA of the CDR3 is TGTGCCAGCAGCTCCCCGACTAGCGGGGGGCAGCCGATCAAAAACATTCAGTACTTC. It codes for CASSSPTSGGQPIKNIQYF.

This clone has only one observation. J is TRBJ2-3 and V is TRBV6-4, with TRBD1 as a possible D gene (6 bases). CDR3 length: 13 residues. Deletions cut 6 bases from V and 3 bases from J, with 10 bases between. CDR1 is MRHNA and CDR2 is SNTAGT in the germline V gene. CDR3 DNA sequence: TGTGCCAGCAGCCTAGGACAGACAGATACGCAGTATTTT. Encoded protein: CASSLGQTDTQYF.

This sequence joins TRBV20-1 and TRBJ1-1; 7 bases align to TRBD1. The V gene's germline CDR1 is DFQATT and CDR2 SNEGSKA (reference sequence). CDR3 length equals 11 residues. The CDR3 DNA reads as TGCAGCGACCGGACAGGCTCCGAAGCTTTCTTT. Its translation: CSDRTGSEAFF.

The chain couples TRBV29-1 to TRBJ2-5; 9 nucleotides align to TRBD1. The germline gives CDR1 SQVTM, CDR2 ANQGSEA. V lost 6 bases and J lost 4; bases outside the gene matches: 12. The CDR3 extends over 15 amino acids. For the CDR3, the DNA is TGCAGCGTCCCGTCCCCGAAGGACAGGGGAGAGACCCAGTACTTC. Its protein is CSVPSPKDRGETQYF.

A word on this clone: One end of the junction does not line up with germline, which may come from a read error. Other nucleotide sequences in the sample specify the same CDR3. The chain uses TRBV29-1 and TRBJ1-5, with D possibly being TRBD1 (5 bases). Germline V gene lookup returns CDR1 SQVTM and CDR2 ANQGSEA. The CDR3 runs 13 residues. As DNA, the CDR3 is TGCAGCGTTGAGTTTCTCCAGGGTCAGCCCCAACATTTT. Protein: CSVEFLQGQPQHF.

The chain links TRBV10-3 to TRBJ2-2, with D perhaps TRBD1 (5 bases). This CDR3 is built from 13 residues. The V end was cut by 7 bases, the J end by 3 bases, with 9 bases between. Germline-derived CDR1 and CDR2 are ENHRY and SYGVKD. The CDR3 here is CAIKGVDTGELFF. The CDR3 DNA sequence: TGTGCCATCAAAGGGGTGGACACCGGGGAGCTGTTTTTT.

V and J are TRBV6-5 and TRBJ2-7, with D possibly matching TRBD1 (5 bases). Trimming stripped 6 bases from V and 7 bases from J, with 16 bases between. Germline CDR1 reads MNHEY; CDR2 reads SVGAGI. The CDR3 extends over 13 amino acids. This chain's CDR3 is CASSGTGLREQYF. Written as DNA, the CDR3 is TGTGCCAGCAGCGGAACAGGCCTGAGGGAGCAGTACTTC.

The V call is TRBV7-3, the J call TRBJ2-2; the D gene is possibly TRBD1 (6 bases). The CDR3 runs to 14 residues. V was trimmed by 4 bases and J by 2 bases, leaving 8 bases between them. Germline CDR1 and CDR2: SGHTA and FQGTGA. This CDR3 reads CASSSTGNTGELFF. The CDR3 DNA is TGTGCCAGCAGCTCGACAGGAAACACCGGGGAGCTGTTTTTT.

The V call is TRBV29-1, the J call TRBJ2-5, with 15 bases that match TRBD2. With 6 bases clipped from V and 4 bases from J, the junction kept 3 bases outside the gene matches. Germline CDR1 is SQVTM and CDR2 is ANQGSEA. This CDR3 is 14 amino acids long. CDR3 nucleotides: TGCAGCGTGGGACTAGCGGGGGGTCGAGAGACCCAGTACTTC. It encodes CSVGLAGGRETQYF.